These T cell receptor beta chains were read from a single sample in a study of human T cells and chemical hapten exposure. TCRdb processed the RACE reads anew with MiXCR; each CDR3 protein has one entry. The table has a few hundred thousand distinct CDR3 sequences, about 6.3% seen once. This specimen consisted of whole blood, obtained in connection with sensitization to the hapten diphenylcyclopropenone (DPC). All receptors come from a woman aged 18-35 years with alopecia areata. Some clones in this sample may be carry-over from other donors' samples. The CDR3 runs from the conserved cysteine through the conserved F or W. Fields, in order: clone size, V gene, J gene, CDR3 length, D gene, CDR3 protein, CDR3 DNA. The D gene is left open where the match is weak. Some rows mark clone size as missing; the rest say once, few, many or name a class of expanded clone.

.	TRBV7-2	TRBJ2-1	15	TRBD2	CASSRGTSGYNEQFF	TGTGCCAGCAGCCGGGGGACTAGCGGTTACAATGAGCAGTTCTTC
few	TRBV4-3	TRBJ2-3	17	TRBD1	CASSQDGTGVNTDTQYF	TGCGCCAGCAGCCAAGATGGGACAGGGGTAAACACAGATACGCAGTATTTT
many	TRBV6-2/TRBV6-3	TRBJ1-6	15	.	CASKPGQVYNSPLHF	TGTGCCAGCAAACCGGGACAAGTCTATAATTCACCCCTCCACTTT
many	TRBV12-3/TRBV12-4	TRBJ1-1	12	.	CASTMTQTEAFF	TGTGCCAGCACCATGACCCAGACTGAAGCTTTCTTT
.	TRBV7-6	TRBJ2-3	13	.	CASSVINTDTQYF	TGTGCCAGCAGCGTCATAAACACAGATACGCAGTATTTT
.	TRBV18	TRBJ2-7	15	.	CASSPNQGGAHEQYF	TGTGCCAGCTCACCAAACCAGGGGGGGGCCCACGAGCAGTACTTC
many	TRBV28	TRBJ1-1	17	TRBD1	CASSRVGRDRMITEAFF	TGTGCCAGCAGTCGCGTAGGCCGGGACAGGATGATAACTGAAGCTTTCTTT
many	TRBV18	TRBJ2-1	12	.	CASSPRRDEQFF	TGTGCCAGCTCACCAAGGAGGGATGAGCAGTTCTTC
few	TRBV5-1	TRBJ1-1	15	.	CASSLTGVPNTEAFF	TGCGCCAGCAGCTTGACGGGAGTCCCGAACACTGAAGCTTTCTTT
.	TRBV4-1	TRBJ2-7	15	TRBD2	CAISQLFGRVYEQYF	TGCGCCATCAGCCAATTATTTGGGAGGGTGTACGAGCAGTACTTC
.	TRBV12-3/TRBV12-4	TRBJ2-1	16	TRBD2	CASSVNPGLAGSMQFF	TGTGCCAGCAGTGTGAATCCGGGACTAGCGGGGTCAATGCAGTTCTTC
.	TRBV3-1	TRBJ1-1	13	.	CASRWGAETEAFF	TGTGCCAGCAGATGGGGGGCCGAGACTGAAGCTTTCTTT
many	TRBV20-1	TRBJ1-2	13	.	CSAFGRDGSGYTF	TGCAGTGCCTTTGGCAGGGATGGAAGTGGCTACACCTTC
.	TRBV12-3/TRBV12-4	TRBJ1-6	15	.	CASKPTGHLNSPLHF	TGTGCCAGCAAGCCTACAGGTCACCTTAATTCACCCCTCCACTTT
many	TRBV2	TRBJ1-4	15	.	CASSEQLGDNEKLFF	TGTGCCAGCAGTGAACAGTTAGGGGATAATGAAAAACTGTTTTTT
.	TRBV21-1	TRBJ2-7	14	.	CASSKANRTDEQYF	TGTGCCAGCAGCAAAGCGAACAGGACGGACGAGCAGTACTTC
.	TRBV5-4	TRBJ2-2	15	TRBD1	CASSPTGGLTGELFF	TGTGCCAGCAGCCCGACAGGGGGACTCACCGGGGAGCTGTTTTTT
many	TRBV27	TRBJ2-4	17	.	CASSSTLPSRAKNIQYF	TGTGCCAGCAGTTCTACCCTGCCTAGCAGGGCCAAAAACATTCAGTACTTC
few	TRBV6-5	TRBJ1-1	14	.	CASRAYAGGTEAFF	TGTGCCAGCAGGGCGTACGCGGGGGGCACTGAAGCTTTCTTT
few	TRBV2	TRBJ2-1	14	.	CASIFGGANNEQFF	TGTGCCAGCATTTTCGGGGGCGCGAACAATGAGCAGTTCTTC
many	TRBV7-9	TRBJ1-2	14	TRBD1	CASSREQGQEGYTF	TGTGCCAGCAGCCGCGAACAGGGGCAGGAAGGCTACACCTTC
few	TRBV20-1	TRBJ1-5	13	TRBD1	CSAWTGWNQPQHF	TGCAGTGCTTGGACAGGGTGGAATCAGCCCCAGCATTTT
.	TRBV6-4	TRBJ2-1	14	.	CASSVESSYNEQFF	TGTGCCAGCAGTGTTGAAAGCTCCTACAATGAGCAGTTCTTC
.	TRBV3-1	TRBJ1-1	15	.	CASSQESKGVSEAFF	TGTGCCAGCAGCCAAGAGTCAAAAGGGGTTAGTGAAGCTTTCTTT